The 30 T cell receptor beta chains below all came from one sample that was sequenced in a study of blood T cell repertoires in COVID-19 (dated by TCRdb to about 2020). To prepare the library, the immunoSEQ multiplex PCR assay was applied. TCRdb stores this immuneACCESS table with in-frame sequences only. Part of the clones is absent; in the studies checked, under half of the shortfall reflects unresolved V genes, and no reason is known for the rest. A total of 65,000 to 75,000 clones appear in this sample, roughly nine tenths of them only once. The ten largest clones capture roughly 4% of the sample. The sample was peripheral blood. The receptors were sampled from a middle-aged man with active COVID-19.

The chain has TRBV6-5 and TRBJ1-2, with 8 bases aligning to TRBD1. The CDR3 runs to 14 residues. V dropped 10 bases and J dropped 8; count of bases not matched to a gene: 15. Germline CDR1 reads MNHEY; CDR2 reads SVGAGI. In DNA form, the CDR3 reads TGTGCCACATCGTTAAACAGGGGGTTACGCGGCTACACCTTC. Its protein product is CATSLNRGLRGYTF.

This clone is labeled as large (0.1 to 1%). V and J are TRBV7-2 and TRBJ1-2; D call uncertain. Per the germline V gene, CDR1 is SGHTA and CDR2 is FQGNSA. Between the trimmed V and J ends, which lost 3 bases and 6 bases, there was a span of 17 bases. This CDR3 is built from 15 residues. CDR3 in amino acids: CASSFWNQALDGYTF. In nucleotides, the CDR3 is TGTGCCAGCAGCTTTTGGAACCAGGCCCTTGATGGCTACACCTTC.

The chain couples TRBV18 to TRBJ2-7; possibly TRBD2 for D (6 bases). The CDR3 spans 15 residues. Looked up from germline, CDR1 is KGHSH and CDR2 is LQKENI. Trimming cost V 4 bases and J 6 bases, with 19 bases left between them. The CDR3 sequence is CASSLPGGQGFEQYF. The CDR3 DNA follows: TGTGCCAGCTCACTCCCCGGAGGGCAGGGTTTCGAGCAGTACTTC.

The chain has TRBV5-1 and TRBJ2-5; D possibly corresponds to TRBD1 (5 bases). Germline V CDR1 and CDR2: SGHRS, YFSETQ. Trimming took 4 bases from V and 4 from J, leaving 14 bases between them. The CDR3 is 14 amino acids. CDR3 coding DNA: TGCGCCAGCAGCCTAGGACACTTGGGAGAGACCCAGTACTTC. This translates into CASSLGHLGETQYF.

The chain links TRBV4-3 to TRBJ2-3; 8 bases match TRBD2. Losses at the gene ends were 0 bases for V and 4 bases for J; bases not matched to a gene: 0. CDR3 length: 14 residues. Germline lookup yields CDR1 LGHNA and CDR2 YSLEER. The CDR3 protein is CASSQDGRADTQYF. Here the CDR3 DNA reads TGCGCCAGCAGCCAAGACGGGAGGGCAGATACGCAGTATTTT.

The V and J genes are TRBV5-6 and TRBJ2-2; TRBD2 matches 12 bases. V shed 4 bases and J 7 bases; nucleotides not matched to a gene: 8. This CDR3 has 16 amino acids. Looked up from germline, CDR1 is SGHDT and CDR2 is YYEEEE. CDR3 sequence: CASSPMTSGGGGELFF. The CDR3 region has the DNA TGTGCCAGCAGCCCTATGACTAGCGGGGGCGGCGGGGAGCTGTTTTTT. Full variable domain (outside the CDR3, taken from reference TRBV5-6 and TRBJ2-2): DAGVTQSPTHLIKTRGQQVTLRCSPKSGHDTVSWYQQALGQGPQFIFQYYEEEERQRGNFPDRFSGHQFPNYSSELNVNALLLGDSALYLCASSPMTSGGGGELFFGEGSRLTVL.

The CDR3 reads CASSLSPVTGTNEQFF. CDR3 DNA sequence: TGCGCCAGCAGCTTGTCGCCCGTGACAGGGACCAATGAGCAGTTCTTC. The J gene is TRBJ2-1, the V gene TRBV5-1, with 7 bases fitting TRBD1. Looked up from germline, CDR1 is SGHRS and CDR2 is YFSETQ. This CDR3 contains 16 residues. The ends lost 1 base at V and 6 bases at J; junction bases unmatched: 10.

The CDR3 is CASSPGQGRANTEAFF. The DNA for the CDR3 is TGTGCCAGCAGCCCGGGACAGGGGAGGGCAAACACTGAAGCTTTCTTT. The chain couples TRBV5-6 to TRBJ1-1, with 10 positions matching TRBD1. The ends lost 4 bases at V and 2 bases at J; junction bases unmatched: 8. The CDR3 is made up of 16 amino acids. Germline-derived CDR1 and CDR2 are SGHDT and YYEEEE.

The chain joins TRBV6-5 to TRBJ1-4; D is ambiguous. CDR3 length: 13 residues. Germline CDR1 reads MNHEY; CDR2 reads SVGAGI. Trimming stripped 0 bases from V and 5 bases from J, with 4 bases between. The CDR3 sequence: CASSYSRNEKLFF. The CDR3 DNA sequence: TGTGCCAGCAGTTACTCGAGGAATGAAAAACTGTTTTTT.

This clone was picked up many times. The chain uses TRBV2 and TRBJ1-5; maybe TRBD1 (6 bases). The germline V and J ends were trimmed by 6 bases and 0 bases, with 12 bases remaining between them. From germline, CDR1 is SNHLY and CDR2 FYNNEI. The CDR3 totals 15 residues. In nucleotides, the CDR3 is TGTGCCAGCAGAAGACAGGTTGGTAGCAATCAGCCCCAGCATTTT. It yields the protein CASRRQVGSNQPQHF.

The chain employs TRBV20-1 and TRBJ2-1; 7 bases map to TRBD2. Looked up from germline, CDR1 is DFQATT and CDR2 is SNEGSKA (reference sequence). The CDR3 spans 14 residues. The V gene end was trimmed by 3 bases and the J gene end by 4 bases; junction bases not matched to a gene: 6. The CDR3: CSASSRTRYNEQFF. The DNA for the CDR3 is TGCAGTGCTAGTTCCCGGACTAGGTACAATGAGCAGTTCTTC.

The chain is built from TRBV5-1 and TRBJ1-5; D is perhaps TRBD1 (5 bases). This CDR3 has 15 amino acids. CDR1 and CDR2 (germline): SGHRS, YFSETQ. V lost 1 base and J 3 bases, leaving 11 bases between the germline ends. CDR3 DNA sequence: TGCGCCAGCAGCTTGAGTGGGGGGTCCAATCAGCCCCAGCATTTT. It translates to CASSLSGGSNQPQHF.

In DNA, the CDR3 is TGTGCCAGCAGTTATCGACGACAGGGTGACACTGAAGCTTTCTTT. It yields the protein CASSYRRQGDTEAFF. The J gene is TRBJ1-1, the V gene TRBV6-2 or TRBV6-3, with 7 bases identical to TRBD1. The CDR3 is made up of 15 amino acids. The germline V gene encodes CDR1 MNHEY and CDR2 SVGEGT. The V and J ends lost 3 bases and 3 bases, in that order; junction bases with no gene match: 7.

The genes are TRBV4-3 and TRBJ1-5, with D hard to call. The ends were cut back, 0 bases at V and 5 bases at J, with 11 bases in the middle. CDR1 is LGHNA and CDR2 is YSLEER in the germline V gene. This CDR3 contains 15 residues. This chain's CDR3 is CASSQDITAYQPQHF. In DNA form, the CDR3 reads TGCGCCAGCAGCCAAGATATCACAGCTTATCAGCCCCAGCATTTT.

The V gene is TRBV9, the J gene TRBJ2-1; possible D gene TRBD2, 6 bases. The CDR3 sequence is 14 residues long. Looked up from germline, CDR1 is SGDLS and CDR2 is YYNGEE. V was pared by 6 bases and J by 0 bases, with 10 bases between. The DNA of the CDR3 is TGTGCCAGCAACCGGGGGACCTCCTACAATGAGCAGTTCTTC. This sequence encodes CASNRGTSYNEQFF.

V and J are TRBV19 and TRBJ2-5; 8 nucleotides align to TRBD2. V trimming: 8 bases; J trimming: 1 base; junction bases outside the gene matches: 9. The CDR3 runs 15 residues. Germline CDR1 is LNHDA and CDR2 is SQIVND (reference sequence). Here the CDR3 reads CASQRKAGAQETQYF. The CDR3 DNA reads TGTGCCAGTCAGCGGAAAGCGGGGGCCCAAGAGACCCAGTACTTC. The full variable domain, with the rest looked up from reference TRBV19 and TRBJ2-5, is DGGITQSPKYLFRKEGQNVTLSCEQNLNHDAMYWYRQDPGQGLRLIYYSQIVNDFQKGDIAEGYSVSREKKESFPLTVTSAQKNPTAFYLCASQRKAGAQETQYFGPGTRLLVL.

DNA for the CDR3: TGCGCCAGCAGCCCGGGGACTAGCGGGAGCTGGAGTGAGACCCAGTACTTC. This sequence encodes CASSPGTSGSWSETQYF. This chain connects TRBV5-1 to TRBJ2-5, with 14 bases that match TRBD2. The ends lost 4 bases at V and 5 bases at J; junction bases unmatched: 10. The germline V gene has CDR1 SGHRS and CDR2 YFSETQ. This CDR3 region has 17 residues.

The chain couples TRBV5-4 to TRBJ2-5; 9 bases map to TRBD2. Germline CDR1 and CDR2: SGHNT and YYREEE (reference sequence). The CDR3 sequence is 17 residues long. Trimming took 0 bases from V and 4 from J; bases not matched to a gene: 10. DNA of the CDR3: TGTGCCAGCAGCTTGGGGTCTGGCGGGAGGGCCTTAGAGACCCAGTACTTC. Protein: CASSLGSGGRALETQYF. Supplemented by reference TRBV5-4 and TRBJ2-5, the full variable domain reads ETGVTQSPTHLIKTRGQQVTLRCSSQSGHNTVSWYQQALGQGPQFIFQYYREEENGRGNFPPRFSGLQFPNYSSELNVNALELDDSALYLCASSLGSGGRALETQYFGPGTRLLVL.

This clone was counted between two and nine times. The chain employs TRBV5-4 and TRBJ2-3; D might be TRBD2 (6 bases). The V gene's germline CDR1 is SGHNT and CDR2 YYREEE (reference sequence). Trimming took off 0 bases at V and 4 bases at J, with 6 bases between the two ends. The CDR3 is 13 amino acids. This CDR3 is CASSLGLADTQYF. CDR3 nucleotides: TGTGCCAGCAGCTTGGGACTAGCAGATACGCAGTATTTT.

V and J are TRBV5-1 and TRBJ2-1; the D gene is possibly TRBD1 (6 bases). V was pared by 5 bases and J by 1 base, with 13 bases between. The CDR3 extends over 15 amino acids. Germline loops: CDR1 SGHRS, CDR2 YFSETQ. The CDR3: CASSLSTGSYNEQFF. DNA for the CDR3: TGCGCCAGCAGTTTGAGTACAGGGTCCTACAATGAGCAGTTCTTC.

This clone was found once. One junction end disagrees with the germline gene, perhaps due to a read error. The chain links TRBV11-3 to TRBJ2-6; D is perhaps TRBD2 (5 bases). CDR3 size: 16 residues. Germline CDR1 and CDR2: SGHNT and YENEEA. CDR3 region: CASSLVGGSGTNVLTF. The CDR3 DNA is TGTGCCAGCAGCTTAGTCGGAGGCTCTGGGACCAACGTCCTGACTTTC.

This chain connects TRBV7-3 to TRBJ2-3; 7 nucleotides align to TRBD1. V dropped 5 bases and J dropped 5; count of bases not matched to a gene: 4. The CDR3 runs to 13 residues. Germline V gene lookup returns CDR1 SGHTA and CDR2 FQGTGA. In DNA form, the CDR3 reads TGTGCCAGCAGCCCCTGGGACAGAGATACGCAGTATTTT. This translates into CASSPWDRDTQYF.

V and J are TRBV7-2 and TRBJ1-5; D is unclear. Germline loops: CDR1 SGHTA, CDR2 FQGNSA. This CDR3 is 13 amino acids long. Trimming pared 5 bases from V and 3 bases from J, leaving 8 bases between. CDR3 protein: CASSPRINQPQHF. CDR3 coding DNA: TGTGCCAGCAGCCCCAGAATCAATCAGCCCCAGCATTTT.

The chain joins TRBV21-1 to TRBJ2-7; the table's D call of TRBD2 was not tested on the DNA. TRBV21-1 is recorded as a pseudogene. The CDR3 extends over 16 amino acids. The CDR3 region has the DNA TGTGCCAGCAGCAAACTCCCAGCGGGGTACTCCTACGAGCAGTACTTC. Protein product: CASSKLPAGYSYEQYF.

V is TRBV7-3 and J is TRBJ2-3, with 13 bases lining up with TRBD2. With V trimmed by 2 bases and J by 6 bases, 2 bases remained unmatched. This CDR3 is 15 amino acids long. The germline V gene encodes CDR1 SGHTA and CDR2 FQGTGA. The CDR3 loop reads CASSLGLAGVDTQYF. The CDR3 bases are TGTGCCAGCAGCTTAGGACTAGCGGGAGTCGATACGCAGTATTTT.

The rearrangement joins TRBV20-1 to TRBJ1-5; weak D call: TRBD1 (5 bases). The V end lost 3 bases, the J end lost 4 bases, and 13 bases lay between the germline ends. CDR3 length equals 14 residues. Germline CDR1 and CDR2: DFQATT and SNEGSKA (reference sequence). The CDR3, as DNA: TGCAGTGCTAGTGCGTCGGGGGGAAATCAGCCCCAGCATTTT. Translating gives CSASASGGNQPQHF.

The chain carries TRBV10-1 and TRBJ1-1; D may be TRBD1 (5 bases). Looked up from germline, CDR1 is WNHNN and CDR2 is SYGVQD (reference sequence). Trimming took off 6 bases at V and 4 bases at J, with 12 bases between the two ends. The CDR3 is 13 amino acids. CDR3: CASRTALGTEAFF. In DNA form, the CDR3 reads TGCGCCAGCAGGACAGCCCTCGGCACTGAAGCTTTCTTT.

The chain links TRBV7-2 to TRBJ1-1; tentative D call: TRBD1 (5 bases). Trimming left V 5 bases short and J 3 bases short, with 16 bases between. This CDR3 spans 15 amino acids. Germline CDR1 is SGHTA and CDR2 is FQGNSA. Here the CDR3 reads CASSPRAARDTEAFF. The CDR3 bases are TGTGCCAGCAGCCCCCGGGCGGCCAGGGACACTGAAGCTTTCTTT.

The CDR3 loop is CASSSDRGQGPQHF. CDR3 nucleotide sequence: TGTGCCAGCAGCTCGGACAGGGGGCAAGGGCCCCAGCATTTT. The chain is built from TRBV6-4 and TRBJ1-5; 11 positions match TRBD1. The germline CDR1 and CDR2 sequences are MRHNA and SNTAGT. The CDR3 extends over 14 amino acids. V shed 6 bases, J shed 9 bases, and the junction held 7 bases outside the gene matches.

This sequence joins TRBV30 and TRBJ2-2; weak D call: TRBD2 (6 bases). Trimming stripped 2 bases from V and 6 bases from J, with 16 bases between. Per germline, CDR1 GTSNPN and CDR2 SVGIG (reference sequence). CDR3 size: 15 residues. The CDR3 sequence is CAWSKLARLPGELFF. The CDR3 nucleotides are TGTGCCTGGAGTAAGCTAGCGAGGTTGCCCGGGGAGCTGTTTTTT.